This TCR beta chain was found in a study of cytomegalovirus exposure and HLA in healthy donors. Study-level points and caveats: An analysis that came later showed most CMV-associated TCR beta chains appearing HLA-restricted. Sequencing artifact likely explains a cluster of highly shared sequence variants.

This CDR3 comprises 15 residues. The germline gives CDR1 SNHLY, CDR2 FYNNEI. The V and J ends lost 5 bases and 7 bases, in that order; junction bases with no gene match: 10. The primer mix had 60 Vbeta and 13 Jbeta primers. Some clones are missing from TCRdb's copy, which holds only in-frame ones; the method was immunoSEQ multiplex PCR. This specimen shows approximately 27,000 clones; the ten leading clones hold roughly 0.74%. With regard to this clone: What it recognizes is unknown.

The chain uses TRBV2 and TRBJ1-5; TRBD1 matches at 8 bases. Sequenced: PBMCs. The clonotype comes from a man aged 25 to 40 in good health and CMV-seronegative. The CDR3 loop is CASSPGQGGRQPQHF. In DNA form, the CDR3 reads TGTGCCAGCAGTCCCGGACAGGGAGGGAGACAGCCCCAGCATTTT.